Sequencing of this TCR beta chain was carried out in a study of OX40 agonist ivuxolimab in advanced cancers. Overall study: Every 2 weeks, patients received ivuxolimab intravenously, dosed at 0.01 to 10 mg/kg. The group had a mean age of approximately 60 years, ranged from 23 to 79, and was 80% to 85% male. Earlier anti-PD-1, anti-PD-L1 or anti-CTLA-4 therapy was permitted; 30% to 50% had received some. Findings and limits, study-wide: Both blood CD4+ and CD8+ T cells showed clonal growth by week 6 at 0.1 to 3.0 mg/kg.

Clones were sequenced by immunoSEQ multiplex PCR, and TCRdb holds only the in-frame ones, with some missing. The sample lists fewer than 100,000 clones, around 88% occurring once. This CDR3 is built from 15 residues. V lost 5 bases to trimming and J lost 5 bases; unmatched junction nucleotides: 9. Germline lookup yields CDR1 SGHTA and CDR2 FQGNSA. About this clone: Its antigen is undetermined.

The sequence derives from an adult with an advanced solid tumor such as melanoma, head and neck, liver or kidney cancer. Sequencing was performed on CD4+ or CD8+ T cells sorted from blood, taken in a trial of the OX40 agonist ivuxolimab. This sequence joins TRBV7-2 and TRBJ2-5, with 9 nucleotides matching TRBD1. CDR3 coding DNA: TGTGCCAGCAGCCTAGGACAGGGGCGGTTCGAGACCCAGTACTTC. It is translated as CASSLGQGRFETQYF.